Following are 26 T cell receptor beta chains from one sample sequenced in a study of CD4 T cells in relation to SARS-CoV-2 and coronaviruses. Which antigens these TCRs recognize remains unknown. The unexposed donors gave CD4+ T cells in about 2011-2019, prior to COVID-19. The cells were cultured for under twelve days before CD4+ T cells were isolated. Using immunoSEQ multiplex PCR, the repertoire was profiled, and TCRdb retains in-frame clones only, with some absent. The table includes roughly 16,000 clones, about four fifths detected once. Sequencing used CD4+ T cells from PBMCs, cultured in vitro. These receptors originate from a human donor in good health.

V is TRBV19 and J is TRBJ1-5; 10 bases are shared with TRBD1. The CDR3 has 17 residues. V gave up 3 bases and J gave up 8 bases; unmatched junction bases: 13. CDR1 LNHDA and CDR2 SQIVND come from the germline V gene (reference sequence). CDR3 coding DNA: TGTGCCAGTAGTATGGGACAGGGGCAGGGGACTGAAAAGCCCCAGCATTTT. This sequence encodes CASSMGQGQGTEKPQHF. Combining the CDR3 with reference TRBV19 and TRBJ1-5 gives the whole variable domain DGGITQSPKYLFRKEGQNVTLSCEQNLNHDAMYWYRQDPGQGLRLIYYSQIVNDFQKGDIAEGYSVSREKKESFPLTVTSAQKNPTAFYLCASSMGQGQGTEKPQHFGDGTRLSIL.

V is TRBV27 and J is TRBJ1-2; D is uncertain. V was clipped by 6 bases and J by 2 bases, with 16 bases between them. The CDR3 contains 15 residues. From germline, CDR1 is MNHEY and CDR2 SMNVEV (reference sequence). CDR3 coding DNA: TGTGCCAGCAGGGGTATGGGAGAGGGAAACTATGGCTACACCTTC. Encoded protein: CASRGMGEGNYGYTF.

The V and J genes are TRBV11-2 and TRBJ2-1; 9 bases are a match to TRBD2. This CDR3 region has 14 residues. Germline CDR1 is SGHAT and CDR2 is FQNNGV. V dropped 3 bases and J dropped 9; count of bases not matched to a gene: 6. The chain's CDR3 is CASSFSRLAVEQFF. CDR3 nucleotide sequence: TGTGCCAGCAGCTTTAGCCGACTAGCGGTTGAGCAGTTCTTC.

The chain recombines TRBV6-5 with TRBJ2-3; D remains unclear. The CDR3 extends over 14 amino acids. Between the trimmed V and J ends, which lost 4 bases and 3 bases, there was a span of 11 bases. The V gene's germline CDR1 is MNHEY and CDR2 SVGAGI. The CDR3 loop is CASSSKGRTDTQYF. DNA of the CDR3: TGTGCCAGCAGTTCCAAAGGCCGGACAGATACGCAGTATTTT.

The V and J genes are TRBV4-2 and TRBJ1-3; no definite D call. Deletions cut 4 bases from V and 0 bases from J, with 25 bases between. Germline CDR1 LGHNA, CDR2 YNFKEQ. The CDR3 consists of 20 residues. CDR3 sequence: CASSRQDRTASRISGNTIYF. CDR3 DNA: TGTGCCAGCAGCCGCCAAGATCGAACTGCCTCCCGGATCTCTGGAAACACCATATATTTT.

This clone was detected once. This sequence joins TRBV12-5 and TRBJ1-5; perhaps TRBD1 as D (5 bases). V was trimmed by 5 bases and J by 5 bases, leaving 13 bases between them. This CDR3 comprises 14 residues. Germline loops: CDR1 LGHNT, CDR2 FRNRAP. CDR3 region: CASGPQGVHQPQHF. Written as DNA, the CDR3 is TGTGCTAGTGGTCCGCAGGGAGTCCATCAGCCCCAGCATTTT. The entire variable domain, with the rest obtained from reference TRBV12-5 and TRBJ1-5, is as follows: DARVTQTPRHKVTEMGQEVTMRCQPILGHNTVFWYRQTMMQGLELLAYFRNRAPLDDSGMPKDRFSAEMPDATLATLKIQPSEPRDSAVYFCASGPQGVHQPQHFGDGTRLSIL.

V usage is TRBV2 and J usage is TRBJ2-1; 9 positions match TRBD1. The CDR3 consists of 14 residues. Germline V gene sequence: CDR1 SNHLY, CDR2 FYNNEI. Losses at the gene ends were 10 bases for V and 6 bases for J; bases not matched to a gene: 10. The CDR3 sequence is CATPGQGTRNEQFF. CDR3 in DNA: TGTGCCACCCCGGGACAGGGAACTCGCAATGAGCAGTTCTTC. The full variable domain, completed using reference TRBV2 and TRBJ2-1, is EPEVTQTPSHQVTQMGQEVILRCVPISNHLYFYWYRQILGQKVEFLVSFYNNEISEKSEIFDDQFSVERPDGSNFTLKIRSTKLEDSAMYFCATPGQGTRNEQFFGPGTRLTVL.

The gene calls are TRBV3-1 (or the pseudogene TRBV3-2) and TRBJ2-7; 7 bases are a match to TRBD1. CDR1 is LGHDT, CDR2 YNNKEL, per germline (reference sequence). The CDR3 sequence is 14 residues long. The V gene end was trimmed by 8 bases and the J gene end by 0 bases; junction bases not matched to a gene: 7. The CDR3 region is CASARGRSSYEQYF. The DNA for the CDR3 is TGTGCCAGCGCAAGGGGGCGGAGCTCCTACGAGCAGTACTTC.

V and J are TRBV30 and TRBJ1-1; D gene uncertain. The germline V gene encodes CDR1 GTSNPN and CDR2 SVGIG (reference sequence). Deletions cut 3 bases from V and 0 bases from J, with 8 bases between. The CDR3 length is 13 residues. The CDR3 DNA reads as TGTGCCTGGAGGTTAACACTGAACACTGAAGCTTTCTTT. This codes for CAWRLTLNTEAFF.

The chain uses TRBV3-1 (or the pseudogene TRBV3-2) and TRBJ1-1; a possible D gene is TRBD1 (5 bases). Trimming took off 4 bases at V and 3 bases at J, with 18 bases between the two ends. Germline CDR1 LGHDT, CDR2 YNNKEL (reference sequence). CDR3 length: 16 amino acids. The CDR3 loop is CASSPYGRGDDTEAFF. CDR3 bases: TGTGCCAGCAGCCCCTACGGTCGGGGGGACGACACTGAAGCTTTCTTT.

This clone was seen only once. The rearrangement uses TRBV30 and TRBJ1-5; D not resolved. Germline V gene lookup returns CDR1 GTSNPN and CDR2 SVGIG (reference sequence). The CDR3 is 13 residues long. V was pared by 2 bases and J by 7 bases, with 12 bases between. This CDR3 reads CAWSMQVQQPQHF. CDR3 sequence (DNA): TGTGCCTGGAGTATGCAGGTACAACAGCCCCAGCATTTT.

The V gene is TRBV3-1 (or the pseudogene TRBV3-2), the J gene TRBJ2-1; 9 bases are shared with TRBD1. The V gene end was trimmed by 6 bases and the J gene end by 2 bases; junction bases not matched to a gene: 8. This CDR3 has 16 residues. Germline V gene sequence: CDR1 LGHDT, CDR2 YNNKEL (reference sequence). CDR3 sequence (DNA): TGTGCCAGCAGATCAACCGGGACAGGGACCTACAATGAGCAGTTCTTC. Its translation is CASRSTGTGTYNEQFF.

This chain connects TRBV7-9 to TRBJ2-5, with 7 bases that match TRBD1. Per germline, CDR1 SEHNR and CDR2 FQNEAQ (reference sequence). The CDR3 totals 18 residues. After removal of 4 bases from V and 2 bases from J, the junction contained 16 bases not matched to a gene. Here the CDR3 DNA reads TGTGCCAGCAGCTCTTTACTGAACAGGGGTGGGAAACAAGAGACCCAGTACTTC. It yields the protein CASSSLLNRGGKQETQYF.

V gene TRBV19 combines with J gene TRBJ2-7; tentative D call: TRBD2 (5 bases). The CDR3 runs to 16 residues. The V and J ends lost 1 base and 6 bases respectively, with 19 bases between them. The germline V gene has CDR1 LNHDA and CDR2 SQIVND (reference sequence). CDR3 loop: CASSIASIQAGGEQYF. CDR3 coding DNA: TGTGCCAGTAGTATAGCTTCTATCCAGGCGGGTGGCGAGCAGTACTTC.

The chain joins TRBV19 to TRBJ1-5, with D perhaps TRBD1 (5 bases). CDR3 size: 16 residues. V was clipped by 4 bases and J by 3 bases, with 16 bases between them. The V gene's germline CDR1 is LNHDA and CDR2 SQIVND (reference sequence). CDR3 loop: CASSNTPGAYNQPQHF. The CDR3 region has the DNA TGTGCCAGTAGTAATACACCCGGGGCATACAATCAGCCCCAGCATTTT.

The J gene is TRBJ2-7, the V gene TRBV5-1; no definite D call. CDR1 is SGHRS and CDR2 is YFSETQ in the germline V gene. This CDR3 region has 14 residues. Trimming stripped 0 bases from V and 0 bases from J, with 7 bases between. The CDR3 loop reads CASSLDSSSYEQYF. The CDR3 DNA reads TGCGCCAGCAGCTTGGACAGCAGCTCCTACGAGCAGTACTTC.

The chain is built from TRBV27 and TRBJ2-5; TRBD1 matches at 7 bases. CDR3 size: 18 residues. Losses at the gene ends were 0 bases for V and 2 bases for J; bases not matched to a gene: 12. The germline gives CDR1 MNHEY, CDR2 SMNVEV (reference sequence). CDR3 DNA: TGTGCCAGCAGTTTATCAAGGGGGCCCGGGACACCTCAAGAGACCCAGTACTTC. This encodes CASSLSRGPGTPQETQYF.

The chain joins TRBV27 to TRBJ1-2; 9 positions agree with TRBD1. V shed 2 bases, J shed 6 bases, and the junction held 4 bases outside the gene matches. This CDR3 is built from 14 residues. CDR1 is MNHEY, CDR2 SMNVEV, per germline (reference sequence). The CDR3 nucleotides are TGTGCCAGCAGTTTACGCGGGACAGGGCATGGCTACACCTTC. Amino acids: CASSLRGTGHGYTF.

The genes are TRBV29-1 and TRBJ2-2, with 12 bases fitting TRBD1. The CDR3 length is 14 residues. V shed 7 bases, J shed 8 bases, and the junction held 8 bases outside the gene matches. Germline V lookup: CDR1 SQVTM, CDR2 ANQGSEA. The CDR3 region is CSAGTGGAEGELFF. In DNA form, the CDR3 reads TGCAGCGCTGGGACAGGGGGCGCTGAGGGGGAGCTGTTTTTT.

This chain uses TRBV5-5 with TRBJ2-4; 12 bases agree with TRBD2. The germline V gene has CDR1 SGHKS and CDR2 YYEKEE (reference sequence). CDR3 length: 16 residues. With V trimmed by 2 bases and J by 8 bases, 8 bases remained unmatched. The CDR3: CASSFGLAGGGDIQYF. In DNA, the CDR3 is TGTGCCAGCAGCTTTGGGCTAGCGGGAGGGGGGGACATTCAGTACTTC.

The chain couples TRBV10-3 to TRBJ2-5, with unresolved D. Trimming removed 4 bases from V and 2 bases from J, with 8 bases in between. Germline V lookup: CDR1 ENHRY, CDR2 SYGVKD. The CDR3 has 13 amino acids. The CDR3 coding sequence is TGTGCCATCAGTGTTAGGGTTCAAGAGACCCAGTACTTC. Amino acid sequence: CAISVRVQETQYF.

The chain has TRBV9 and TRBJ2-3; 8 nucleotides agree with TRBD1. Trimming at V came to 4 bases and at J to 1 base, leaving 5 bases not matched to a gene. Per germline, CDR1 SGDLS and CDR2 YYNGEE. CDR3 size: 15 residues. This CDR3 reads CASSPRTGRTDTQYF. CDR3 sequence (DNA): TGTGCCAGCAGCCCACGGACAGGGCGCACAGATACGCAGTATTTT.

The chain couples TRBV19 to TRBJ1-1, with D possibly being TRBD1 (6 bases). V was cut by 5 bases and J by 4 bases, with 8 bases left in between. Germline values: CDR1 LNHDA, CDR2 SQIVND (reference sequence). The CDR3 is made up of 12 amino acids. The CDR3 coding sequence is TGTGCCAGTAGTGCACAGGGCACTGAAGCTTTCTTT. Residues: CASSAQGTEAFF.

The table lists this clone with a few counts. This chain joins TRBV14 and TRBJ2-1; no definite D call. The CDR3 has 16 amino acids. Germline lookup yields CDR1 SGHDN and CDR2 FVKESK. Trimming took off 5 bases at V and 6 bases at J, with 20 bases between the two ends. Written as DNA, the CDR3 is TGTGCCAGCAGCGAACCGCAGGCCGGGCCGGTCAATGAGCAGTTCTTC. Translating gives CASSEPQAGPVNEQFF.

This sequence joins TRBV24-1 and TRBJ1-2, with 9 bases identical to TRBD1. V lost 7 bases to trimming and J lost 7 bases; unmatched junction nucleotides: 6. The length of the CDR3 is 13 residues. Germline values: CDR1 KGHDR, CDR2 SFDVKD. In nucleotides, the CDR3 is TGTGCCACCAGCCGGGGACAGGGCAGTGGCTACACCTTC. Protein: CATSRGQGSGYTF.

The J gene is TRBJ2-3, the V gene TRBV30; 7 nucleotides line up with TRBD1. Trimming at V came to 1 base and at J to 4 bases, leaving 8 bases not matched to a gene. CDR3 length equals 15 residues. Germline CDR1 GTSNPN, CDR2 SVGIG (reference sequence). CDR3 in amino acids: CAWSGGQYGPDTQYF. In DNA, the CDR3 is TGTGCCTGGAGTGGGGGACAGTACGGGCCAGATACGCAGTATTTT.